Following are 8 T cell receptor beta chains from one sample sequenced in a study of T-cell memory formation after mild COVID-19. TCRdb fed the 5' RACE reads into MiXCR, producing one record per CDR3 protein. Of more than 250,000 distinct CDR3 sequences detected, 16% appear once; the ten largest clones hold approximately 20%. Sequencing was done on a sample of PBMCs or a T cell subset sorted from them (not recorded which). The receptors were sampled from a man younger than 30 who had mild COVID-19 (a few samples of this study predate the infection). Cell type and time point are not known.

CDR3 nucleotides: TGCAGTGCTAGAGTACAGGGGGCTGCTGAAGCTTTCTTT. Its protein is CSARVQGAAEAFF. The V gene is TRBV20-1, the J gene TRBJ1-1; 9 positions agree with TRBD1. V was pared by 1 base and J by 6 bases, with 3 bases of the junction left unmatched. CDR3 size: 13 residues. Germline V gene sequence: CDR1 DFQATT, CDR2 SNEGSKA (reference sequence).

The CDR3 nucleotides read TGTGCCAGCAGTTTTGGGGGACATTCCAATGAGCAGTTCTTC. Its protein is CASSFGGHSNEQFF. This chain links TRBV27 with TRBJ2-1; possible D gene TRBD1, 6 bases. Germline-derived CDR1 and CDR2 are MNHEY and SMNVEV (reference sequence). The V gene lost 3 bases and the J gene lost 6 bases, with 12 bases spanning the gap. The CDR3 consists of 14 residues.

This clonotype was seen more than once but under ten times. The CDR3 loop reads CSAAAGLSYGYTF. CDR3 bases: TGCAGTGCTGCAGCGGGTCTTAGCTATGGCTACACCTTC. This chain connects TRBV20-1 to TRBJ1-2; D gene ambiguous. From germline, CDR1 is DFQATT and CDR2 SNEGSKA (reference sequence). Between the trimmed V and J ends, which lost 5 bases and 4 bases, there was a span of 14 bases. The CDR3 length is 13 residues.

J is TRBJ2-1 and V is TRBV11-2; the D is unclear. V was clipped by 5 bases and J by 10 bases, with 9 bases between them. Germline CDR1 and CDR2: SGHAT and FQNNGV. The CDR3 consists of 11 residues. The CDR3 nucleotides are TGTGCCAGCAGCACGTCCGGGGAGCAGTTCTTC. This translates into CASSTSGEQFF.

The chain uses TRBV27 and TRBJ2-7, with a weak D call TRBD1 (6 bases). V was clipped by 6 bases and J by 3 bases, with 15 bases between them. This CDR3 has 14 amino acids. Germline CDR1 is MNHEY and CDR2 is SMNVEV (reference sequence). In DNA, the CDR3 is TGTGCCAGCAGCAGGGGTCACCGGAGCTACGAGCAGTACGTC. Protein product: CASSRGHRSYEQYV.

This clonotype was counted at least ten times. This chain uses TRBV7-9 with TRBJ2-3, with D perhaps TRBD2 (7 bases). The CDR3 contains 14 residues. The V and J ends lost 11 bases and 7 bases respectively, with 22 bases between them. CDR1 and CDR2 from the germline V gene are SEHNR and FQNEAQ (reference sequence). CDR3 sequence reads: CAGGAASSVNTQYF. The CDR3 region has the DNA TGTGCCGGGGGGGCAGCCTCTAGCGTGAATACGCAGTATTTT.

This clonotype was seen just once. The CDR3 DNA follows: TGTGCCAGCAGTGGTCGGGGGGGAGGCACAGATACGCAGTATTTT. This gives the protein CASSGRGGGTDTQYF. The V call is TRBV2, the J call TRBJ2-3; 8 bases are shared with TRBD2. The V gene end was trimmed by 4 bases and the J gene end by 1 base; junction bases not matched to a gene: 4. Germline CDR1 SNHLY, CDR2 FYNNEI. The CDR3 runs 15 residues.

V usage is TRBV6-5 and J usage is TRBJ2-2; 7 nucleotides agree with TRBD1. With 5 bases clipped from V and 5 bases from J, the junction kept 11 bases outside the gene matches. CDR1 is MNHEY and CDR2 is SVGAGI in the germline V gene. The CDR3 is made up of 16 amino acids. CDR3 nucleotides: TGTGCCAGCAGTGAGCCCGGGACAGAGCCTACCGGGGAGCTGTTTTTT. Amino acids: CASSEPGTEPTGELFF.